These T cell receptor beta chains were read from a single sample in a study of radiation and T cells in renal cell carcinoma. Profiled with immunoSEQ multiplex PCR; TCRdb holds only in-frame clones, not every one. In the table there are around 99,000 clones, about 79% of which are singletons. The sequencing used blood, collected from a patient whose treatment included radiotherapy and nephrectomy. These receptors were taken from a man aged 55 to 69 with renal cell carcinoma. CDR3s include the opening cysteine and the closing phenylalanine or tryptophan. The order of the fields is CDR3 protein, D gene, J gene, V gene. A D gene is named only where the DNA matches it firmly.

cdr3_aa: CASSPRGLAWTSYNEQFF; d_call: TRBD2; j_call: TRBJ2-1; v_call: TRBV18
cdr3_aa: CASSLELETDTQYF; d_call: .; j_call: TRBJ2-3; v_call: TRBV11-2
cdr3_aa: CASSYRRLDTQYF; d_call: .; j_call: TRBJ2-3; v_call: TRBV11-2
cdr3_aa: CASSFRASYEQYF; d_call: .; j_call: TRBJ2-7; v_call: TRBV7-2
cdr3_aa: CASSSLGQGYNEQFF; d_call: TRBD1; j_call: TRBJ2-1; v_call: TRBV7-9
cdr3_aa: CASSLGVETQYF; d_call: .; j_call: TRBJ2-5; v_call: TRBV7-9
cdr3_aa: CASSPGQGSRWANVLTF; d_call: TRBD1; j_call: TRBJ2-6; v_call: TRBV11-3
cdr3_aa: CASMRGQNSPLHF; d_call: .; j_call: TRBJ1-6; v_call: TRBV10-2
cdr3_aa: CASSLRGRTDTQYF; d_call: .; j_call: TRBJ2-3; v_call: TRBV7-7
cdr3_aa: CASSIAPDTSYEQYF; d_call: .; j_call: TRBJ2-7; v_call: TRBV19
cdr3_aa: CASSSLREGIYNEQFF; d_call: TRBD2; j_call: TRBJ2-1; v_call: TRBV5-4
cdr3_aa: CVRSGTATNEKLFF; d_call: .; j_call: TRBJ1-4; v_call: TRBV7-5
cdr3_aa: CASSSLAGGLNEQYF; d_call: TRBD2; j_call: TRBJ2-7; v_call: TRBV27
cdr3_aa: CASRRYGTSGQNTGELFF; d_call: TRBD2; j_call: TRBJ2-2; v_call: TRBV5-1
cdr3_aa: CASSLAYEQYF; d_call: .; j_call: TRBJ2-7; v_call: TRBV5-8
cdr3_aa: CASSNGISRETQYF; d_call: .; j_call: TRBJ2-5; v_call: TRBV5-4
cdr3_aa: CASSSRALNEQFF; d_call: .; j_call: TRBJ2-1; v_call: TRBV5-1
cdr3_aa: CAWRPGQTYGYTF; d_call: TRBD1; j_call: TRBJ1-2; v_call: TRBV30
cdr3_aa: CASSIYGGRNYEQYF; d_call: TRBD2; j_call: TRBJ2-7; v_call: TRBV19
cdr3_aa: CASSLAARRSEQFF; d_call: .; j_call: TRBJ2-1; v_call: TRBV5-6
cdr3_aa: CASRIKDRTTDTQYF; d_call: .; j_call: TRBJ2-3; v_call: TRBV27
cdr3_aa: CASSLAGEPYEQYF; d_call: .; j_call: TRBJ2-7; v_call: TRBV7-9
cdr3_aa: CASTAGGRLAGELFF; d_call: .; j_call: TRBJ2-2; v_call: TRBV19
cdr3_aa: CASSPDRRVEKLFF; d_call: TRBD1; j_call: TRBJ1-4; v_call: TRBV18